The 20 T cell receptor beta chains given below trace back to one sample, sequenced in a study of identical twins. MiXCR was run by TCRdb on the 5' RACE reads, yielding one entry per CDR3 protein. Altogether 550,000 to 800,000 distinct CDR3 sequences are present, less than 9% being singletons, with the ten largest covering less than 2%. The same sample was also used in a study of yellow fever vaccine responses in identical twins.

Sequencing used PBMCs. The receptors were gathered from a woman aged 18-35 years in good health.

The genes are TRBV7-8 and TRBJ2-6; D uncertain. Trimming shortened V by 1 base and J by 9 bases, and 13 bases separated the two germline ends. Germline V lookup: CDR1 SGHVS, CDR2 FQNEAQ. The CDR3 length is 15 residues. CDR3 nucleotide sequence: TGTGCCAGCAGCTTAGTGCCTATCGATCGCAACGTCCTGACTTTC. It specifies CASSLVPIDRNVLTF. Based on the CDR3 plus reference TRBV7-8 and TRBJ2-6, the full variable domain is GAGVSQSPRYKVAKRGQDVALRCDPISGHVSLFWYQQALGQGPEFLTYFQNEAQLDKSGLPSDRFFAERPEGSVSTLKIQRTQQEDSAVYLCASSLVPIDRNVLTFGAGSRLTVL.

This clonotype was detected a few times. In nucleotides, the CDR3 is TGCAGCGTCGGAACTAACACACGTGGCTACACCTTC. Translated, it gives CSVGTNTRGYTF. The chain combines TRBV29-1 with TRBJ1-2, with D uncertain. The V gene's germline CDR1 is SQVTM and CDR2 ANQGSEA. Trimming left V 6 bases short and J 7 bases short, with 15 bases between. The CDR3 runs 12 residues.

The rearrangement links TRBV5-8 to TRBJ1-4, with D perhaps matching TRBD1 (5 bases). Germline CDR1 SGHTS, CDR2 YDEGEE. V gave up 6 bases and J gave up 2 bases, with 14 bases separating them. The CDR3 covers 15 residues. The CDR3 spells CASMSQGVTNEKLFF. The CDR3 DNA is TGTGCCAGCATGAGCCAGGGCGTGACTAATGAAAAACTGTTTTTT.

This clonotype was detected only a few times. The J gene is TRBJ1-1, the V gene TRBV5-1; D possibly corresponds to TRBD1 (5 bases). V lost 0 bases and J lost 4, with 16 bases in between. Germline CDR1 and CDR2: SGHRS and YFSETQ. This CDR3 has 16 residues. CDR3 amino acids: CASSLGGGGVATEAFF. DNA of the CDR3: TGCGCCAGCAGCTTGGGTGGGGGGGGAGTCGCCACTGAAGCTTTCTTT.

V usage is TRBV7-3 and J usage is TRBJ2-1, with 14 nucleotides matching TRBD2. Germline CDR1 SGHTA, CDR2 FQGTGA. Trimming removed 6 bases from V and 9 bases from J; junction bases left unmatched: 13. This CDR3 contains 17 residues. The CDR3 DNA reads TGTGCCAGCAGTCTAGGTCCTGGGACTAGCGGGAGTGGTGAGCAGTTCTTC. Translated: CASSLGPGTSGSGEQFF.

This chain connects TRBV6-1 to TRBJ2-7, with TRBD1 identical over 8 bases. The J segment lost 0 bases and the V segment lost 7 bases, leaving 5 bases of the junction unmatched. Germline values: CDR1 MNHNS, CDR2 SASEGT. This CDR3 contains 14 residues. The CDR3 bases are TGTGCCAGCACCCGGACAGGGAGCTCCTACGAGCAGTACGTC. It is translated as CASTRTGSSYEQYV.

This clonotype was seen repeatedly, ten times or more. V gene TRBV6-1 combines with J gene TRBJ1-4; a possible D gene is TRBD1 (5 bases). Germline V gene sequence: CDR1 MNHNS, CDR2 SASEGT. The CDR3 consists of 14 residues. Trimming left V 6 bases short and J 9 bases short, with 17 bases between. The CDR3, as DNA: TGTGCCAGCAGAGAGACAGCATCGTCTCAAAAACTGTTTTTT. This translates into CASRETASSQKLFF.

This clonotype was observed many times. The J gene is TRBJ2-2, the V gene TRBV29-1; D uncertain. With 6 bases removed from V and 8 bases from J, the gap between germline ends came to 7 bases. Per germline, CDR1 SQVTM and CDR2 ANQGSEA. The CDR3 is 10 amino acids. CDR3 protein: CSVKEGELFF. CDR3 nucleotides: TGCAGCGTGAAAGAGGGGGAGCTGTTTTTT.

The chain joins TRBV7-9 to TRBJ2-7; 10 nucleotides align to TRBD2. CDR3 size: 16 residues. Germline values: CDR1 SEHNR, CDR2 FQNEAQ (reference sequence). V shed 4 bases, J shed 7 bases, and the junction held 13 bases outside the gene matches. The CDR3 sequence is CASSWTLAGAPREQYF. In DNA form, the CDR3 reads TGTGCCAGCAGCTGGACCCTAGCGGGGGCTCCTCGGGAGCAGTACTTC.

In its sample, this clonotype was seen many times. The J gene is TRBJ1-3, the V gene TRBV7-6; the match to TRBD1 covers 7 bases. V shed 5 bases, J shed 2 bases, and the junction held 3 bases outside the gene matches. This CDR3 spans 14 amino acids. The germline CDR1 and CDR2 sequences are SGHVS and FNYEAQ. The DNA for the CDR3 is TGTGCCAGCAGCCTGACAGGGACTGGAAACACCATATATTTT. As protein: CASSLTGTGNTIYF.

Ten or more counts support this clonotype. The chain has TRBV10-3 and TRBJ2-7; perhaps TRBD2 as D (6 bases). V was shortened by 10 bases and J by 4 bases, with 17 bases between the two germline ends. Per germline, CDR1 ENHRY and CDR2 SYGVKD. CDR3 size: 13 residues. The CDR3 DNA reads TGTGCCACCAACCGGGACTTCAGTTACGAGCAGTACGTC. Translated, it gives CATNRDFSYEQYV.

The table lists this clonotype with a few counts. CDR3 loop: CASSLELAGGTYEQYF. CDR3 sequence (DNA): TGTGCCAGCAGCTTAGAACTAGCGGGAGGGACCTACGAGCAGTACTTC. The gene calls are TRBV7-2 and TRBJ2-7, with 13 bases identical to TRBD2. Germline assignment: CDR1 SGHTA and CDR2 FQGNSA. This CDR3 contains 16 residues. V gave up 1 base and J gave up 2 bases; unmatched junction bases: 2.

The chain employs TRBV2 and TRBJ2-4, with D unclear. V was clipped by 1 base and J by 6 bases, with 13 bases between them. CDR1 SNHLY and CDR2 FYNNEI come from the germline V gene. The CDR3 totals 15 residues. CDR3 loop: CASSEETLPGNIQYF. DNA of the CDR3: TGTGCCAGCAGTGAAGAGACACTACCGGGAAACATTCAGTACTTC. The full variable domain, with the rest looked up from reference TRBV2 and TRBJ2-4, is EPEVTQTPSHQVTQMGQEVILRCVPISNHLYFYWYRQILGQKVEFLVSFYNNEISEKSEIFDDQFSVERPDGSNFTLKIRSTKLEDSAMYFCASSEETLPGNIQYFGAGTRLSVL.

This clonotype was observed a handful of times. The gene calls are TRBV29-1 and TRBJ1-2; D uncertain. Trimming took off 4 bases at V and 2 bases at J, with 8 bases between the two ends. Germline loops: CDR1 SQVTM, CDR2 ANQGSEA. This CDR3 region has 12 residues. For the CDR3, the DNA is TGCAGCGTTGTTGGCCACAACTATGGCTACACCTTC. Encoded protein: CSVVGHNYGYTF.

V and J are TRBV12-5 and TRBJ2-7, with TRBD1 as a possible D gene (6 bases). Germline V gene lookup returns CDR1 LGHNT and CDR2 FRNRAP. This CDR3 spans 13 amino acids. The V and J ends lost 4 bases and 3 bases respectively, with 10 bases between them. CDR3 bases: TGTGCTAGTGGTTCCCGGGACAACTACGAGCAGTACTTC. Its translation is CASGSRDNYEQYF.

The V and J genes are TRBV2 and TRBJ1-5; no clear D gene. Germline values: CDR1 SNHLY, CDR2 FYNNEI. V was shortened by 8 bases and J by 6 bases, with 14 bases between the two germline ends. The CDR3 totals 13 residues. The CDR3 coding sequence is TGTGCCAGCTCTAGGGATGTCGGTCAGCCCCAGCATTTT. The encoded protein is CASSRDVGQPQHF.

V usage is TRBV2 and J usage is TRBJ2-3; TRBD2 matches 9 bases. Losses at the gene ends were 6 bases for V and 13 bases for J; bases not matched to a gene: 8. Germline V gene lookup returns CDR1 SNHLY and CDR2 FYNNEI. The CDR3 has 12 residues. CDR3 in amino acids: CASRRPSGEEYF. CDR3 DNA sequence: TGTGCCAGCAGGAGGCCTAGCGGGGAAGAGTATTTT.

J is TRBJ1-4 and V is TRBV25-1, with D possibly being TRBD1 (5 bases). Germline V CDR1 and CDR2: MGHDK, SYGVNS. The CDR3 runs to 16 residues. V lost 3 bases and J lost 0, with 11 bases in between. The CDR3 DNA follows: TGTGCCAGCAGTGATTGGCAGGGTGCAACTAATGAAAAACTGTTTTTT. Its translation: CASSDWQGATNEKLFF.

The CDR3 is CASSSPTLNTEAFF. The CDR3 nucleotides read TGTGCCAGCAGTTCACCCACCTTGAACACTGAAGCTTTCTTT. The genes are TRBV27 and TRBJ1-1; D gene uncertain. The CDR3 contains 14 residues. CDR1 MNHEY and CDR2 SMNVEV come from the germline V gene (reference sequence). Trimming removed 4 bases at V and 0 bases at J, with 9 bases between.

The chain recombines TRBV5-1 with TRBJ2-3; D might be TRBD1 (6 bases). The CDR3 contains 14 residues. Germline lookup yields CDR1 SGHRS and CDR2 YFSETQ. Deletions cut 0 bases from V and 6 bases from J, with 11 bases between. Written as DNA, the CDR3 is TGCGCCAGCAGCTTGGGGGACATTGTGGATACGCAGTATTTT. This codes for CASSLGDIVDTQYF.